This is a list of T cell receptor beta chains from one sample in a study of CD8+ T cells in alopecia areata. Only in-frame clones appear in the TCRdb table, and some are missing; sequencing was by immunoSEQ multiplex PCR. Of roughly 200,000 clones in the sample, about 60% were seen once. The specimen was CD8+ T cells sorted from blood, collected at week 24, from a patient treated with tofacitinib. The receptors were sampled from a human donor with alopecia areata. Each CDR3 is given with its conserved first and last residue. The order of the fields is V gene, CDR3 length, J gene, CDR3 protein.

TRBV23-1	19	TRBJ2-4	CASSRSAGTASEDKNIQYF
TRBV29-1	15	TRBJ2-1	CSVEDQLGIHNEQFF
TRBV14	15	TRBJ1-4	CASSQRAGGREKLFF
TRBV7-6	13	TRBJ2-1	CASRERGGNEQFF
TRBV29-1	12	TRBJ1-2	CSVEGRVGGYTF
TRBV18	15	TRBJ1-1	CASSPGGRQDTEAFF
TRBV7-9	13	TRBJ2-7	CATHRDNSYEQYF
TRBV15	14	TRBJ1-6	CATRRDRGDSPLHF
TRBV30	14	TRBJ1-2	CAWSWDSINYGYTF
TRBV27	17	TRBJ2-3	CASSFQGGRGSPDTQYF
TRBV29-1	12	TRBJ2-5	CSVFGVQETQYF
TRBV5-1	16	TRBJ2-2	CASSFRLAGNTGELFF
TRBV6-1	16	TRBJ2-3	CASSEKAAQRPDTQYF
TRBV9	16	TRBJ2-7	CASSPRTRKGPYEQYF
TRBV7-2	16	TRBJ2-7	CASSLLAEGGFYEQYF
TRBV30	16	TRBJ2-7	CAWSRVERGGSYEQYF
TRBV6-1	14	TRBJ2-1	CASSEVGAYNEQFF
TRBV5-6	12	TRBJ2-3	CASHTGGDTQYF
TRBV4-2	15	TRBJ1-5	CASSQGLGQGWTQHF
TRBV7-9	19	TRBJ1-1	CASSRLGMGSVGKSTEAFF
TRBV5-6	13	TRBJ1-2	CASSFGSSWGYTF
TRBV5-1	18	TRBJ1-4	CASSYLEGQGARQEKLFF
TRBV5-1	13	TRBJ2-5	CASSLEQQETQYF
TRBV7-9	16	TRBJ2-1	CASSSGTSGGYNEQFF
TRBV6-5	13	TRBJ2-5	CASSTGGIETQYF
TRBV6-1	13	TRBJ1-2	CASSELQRHGYTF
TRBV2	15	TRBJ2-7	CASTEGRANSYEQYF
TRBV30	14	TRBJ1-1	CAWIDRQDNTEAFF
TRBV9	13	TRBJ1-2	CASSIGQGDGYTF
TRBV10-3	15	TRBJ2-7	CAISPGSGGSHEQYF
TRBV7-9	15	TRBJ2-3	CASSFTGGAEDTQYF
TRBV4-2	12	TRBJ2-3	CASSQGSRGQYF
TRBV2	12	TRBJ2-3	CASTGGTDTQYF
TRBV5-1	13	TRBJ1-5	CASSSGSSQPQHF
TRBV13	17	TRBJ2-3	CASSPWSTSGLTDTQYF
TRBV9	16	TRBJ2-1	CASSSSGGLSYNEQFF
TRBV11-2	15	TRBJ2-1	CASSGSGTRPDEQFF